These 5 T cell receptor beta chains originate from one sample sequenced in a study of siplizumab effects on memory and regulatory T cells (dated by TCRdb to the late 2010s). Library generation was performed with the immunoSEQ multiplex PCR assay. TCRdb holds this immuneACCESS table with in-frame rearrangements only. Some clones are missing; in checked studies, unresolved V genes explain under half, and the rest has no known cause. The sample profile shows 100,000 or so clones; about 91% of them were found once. Approximately 0.15% of the sample rests with the top ten. Sequencing was carried out using CD4+ T cells sorted from blood. These receptor sequences come from a human donor in good health.

The gene calls are TRBV29-1 and TRBJ1-2; D not resolved. The CDR3 is 12 amino acids. CDR1 and CDR2 from the germline V gene are SQVTM and ANQGSEA. Trimming cost V 4 bases and J 2 bases, with 8 bases left between them. The CDR3: CSVVEGNYGYTF. The CDR3 DNA is TGCAGCGTTGTGGAGGGAAACTATGGCTACACCTTC. Combining the CDR3 with reference TRBV29-1 and TRBJ1-2 gives the whole variable domain SAVISQKPSRDICQRGTSLTIQCQVDSQVTMMFWYRQQPGQSLTLIATANQGSEATYESGFVIDKFPISRPNLTFSTLTVSNMSPEDSSIYLCSVVEGNYGYTFGSGTRLTVV.

This chain links TRBV11-1 with TRBJ2-3; D not certain. From germline, CDR1 is SGHAT and CDR2 FQDESV (reference sequence). Trimming shortened V by 5 bases and J by 4 bases, and 13 bases separated the two germline ends. CDR3 size: 14 residues. CDR3 sequence reads: CASSPMTRPDTQYF. In nucleotides, the CDR3 is TGTGCCAGCAGCCCCATGACGCGGCCAGATACGCAGTATTTT.

The V and J genes are TRBV19 and TRBJ1-3; no clear D gene. Per the germline V gene, CDR1 is LNHDA and CDR2 is SQIVND (reference sequence). The CDR3 spans 14 residues. V was pared by 2 bases and J by 4 bases, with 9 bases between. CDR3 amino acids: CASSIIRGGNTIYF. The CDR3 nucleotides read TGTGCCAGTAGTATAATTCGTGGCGGAAACACCATATATTTT.

This clone was picked up one time. Other DNA sequences in this sample translate to the same CDR3. This rearrangement joins TRBV7-2 to TRBJ2-7, with D perhaps matching TRBD2 (8 bases). The CDR3 extends over 16 amino acids. Trimming took off 5 bases at V and 4 bases at J, with 21 bases between the two ends. CDR1 and CDR2 (germline): SGHTA, FQGNSA. The CDR3 bases are TGTGCCAGCAGCCGAGAGGGGGCGGGGGGTCTGTACGAGCAGTACTTC. It is translated as CASSREGAGGLYEQYF.

The genes are TRBV9 and TRBJ2-1; weak D call: TRBD2 (5 bases). CDR3 size: 12 residues. Per germline, CDR1 SGDLS and CDR2 YYNGEE. The germline V and J ends were trimmed by 3 bases and 8 bases, with 9 bases remaining between them. CDR3: CASSGARDEQFF. The CDR3 bases are TGTGCCAGCAGCGGCGCGAGGGATGAGCAGTTCTTC.